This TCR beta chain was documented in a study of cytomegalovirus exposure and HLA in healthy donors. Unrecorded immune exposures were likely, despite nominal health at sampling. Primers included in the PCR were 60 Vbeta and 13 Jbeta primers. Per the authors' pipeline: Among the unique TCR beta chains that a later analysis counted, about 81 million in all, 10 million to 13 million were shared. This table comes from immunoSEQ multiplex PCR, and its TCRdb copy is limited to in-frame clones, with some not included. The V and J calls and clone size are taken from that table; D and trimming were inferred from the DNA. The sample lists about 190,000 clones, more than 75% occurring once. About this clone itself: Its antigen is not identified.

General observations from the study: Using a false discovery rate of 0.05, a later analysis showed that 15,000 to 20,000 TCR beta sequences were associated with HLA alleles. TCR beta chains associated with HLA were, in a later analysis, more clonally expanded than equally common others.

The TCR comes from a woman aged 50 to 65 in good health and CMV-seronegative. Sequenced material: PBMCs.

The CDR3 sequence is CASSTGDGYTF. DNA of the CDR3: TGTGCCAGCAGCACAGGGGACGGCTACACCTTC. This rearrangement joins TRBV6-4 to TRBJ1-2; 7 nucleotides line up with TRBD1. The V and J ends lost 6 bases and 8 bases, in that order; junction bases with no gene match: 3. The germline gives CDR1 MRHNA, CDR2 SNTAGT. CDR3 length: 11 amino acids.